Shown below are 26 T cell receptor beta chains from a single sample sequenced in a study of control samples from healthy donors and cancer patients. The table came from immunoSEQ multiplex PCR; TCRdb's copy has only in-frame clones and leaves some out. The repertoire has 100,000 to 150,000 clones, 80% to 95% of them found once; the top ten carry around 0.6%. Sample: PBMCs. These receptors were collected from a man older than 75 with head and neck cancer.

The V gene is TRBV18, the J gene TRBJ2-7, with 7 bases fitting TRBD1. Trimming took 2 bases from V and 6 from J; bases not matched to a gene: 13. This CDR3 comprises 16 residues. Germline lookup yields CDR1 KGHSH and CDR2 LQKENI. The CDR3 here is CASSPNNRGWALEQYF. Here the CDR3 DNA reads TGTGCCAGCTCACCAAATAACAGGGGTTGGGCTCTCGAGCAGTACTTC. The full variable domain, rest sourced from reference TRBV18 and TRBJ2-7, is NAGVMQNPRHLVRRRGQEARLRCSPMKGHSHVYWYRQLPEEGLKFMVYLQKENIIDESGMPKERFSAEFPKEGPSILRIQQVVRGDSAAYFCASSPNNRGWALEQYFGPGTRLTVT.

J is TRBJ1-6 and V is TRBV11-2, with D unresolved. The CDR3 consists of 13 residues. V shed 5 bases and J shed 9 bases, with 11 bases lying between them. Looked up from germline, CDR1 is SGHAT and CDR2 is FQNNGV. The chain's CDR3 is CASSGEGFSPLHF. The CDR3 DNA follows: TGTGCCAGCAGCGGCGAAGGGTTTTCACCCCTCCACTTT.

The chain joins TRBV5-1 to TRBJ2-2, with D unresolved. The CDR3 is 14 residues long. V was trimmed by 3 bases and J by 2 bases, leaving 8 bases between them. CDR1 SGHRS and CDR2 YFSETQ come from the germline V gene. The chain's CDR3 is CASSSPLNTGELFF. The DNA for the CDR3 is TGCGCCAGCAGCTCACCTTTAAACACCGGGGAGCTGTTTTTT.

This clone was detected only once. This sequence joins TRBV3-1 (or the pseudogene TRBV3-2) and TRBJ2-5, with 14 bases aligning to TRBD2. Unmatched junction bases numbered 10, after V lost 0 bases and J lost 7 bases. The CDR3 loop spans 18 amino acids. Germline-derived CDR1 and CDR2 are LGHDT and YNNKEL (reference sequence). For the CDR3, the DNA is TGTGCCAGCAGCCAAGATCTACCAGGGACTAGCGGGGGCGTGACCCAGTACTTC. It is translated as CASSQDLPGTSGGVTQYF.

V and J are TRBV19 and TRBJ1-5; no definite D call. V dropped 0 bases and J dropped 2 bases, with 26 bases sitting between them. Germline V gene data show CDR1 as LNHDA and CDR2 as SQIVND (reference sequence). CDR3 length: 21 amino acids. CDR3 sequence: CASSIDSKPWIGPRGNQPQHF. Here the CDR3 DNA reads TGTGCCAGTAGTATAGATTCAAAACCCTGGATAGGACCGAGAGGCAATCAGCCCCAGCATTTT.

The chain combines TRBV7-2 with TRBJ1-5; possibly TRBD1 for D (5 bases). The CDR3 sequence is 15 residues long. CDR1 and CDR2 (germline): SGHTA, FQGNSA. Trimming removed 1 base from V and 4 bases from J, with 11 bases in between. The CDR3 DNA reads as TGTGCCAGCAGCTTAGTGGGGGTAGGGAATCAGCCCCAGCATTTT. It is translated as CASSLVGVGNQPQHF.

V usage is TRBV18 and J usage is TRBJ2-4, with D perhaps matching TRBD2 (5 bases). CDR3 length: 19 amino acids. CDR1 and CDR2 (germline): KGHSH, LQKENI. Trimming cost V 0 bases and J 3 bases, with 21 bases left between them. This CDR3 reads CASSPPRTGYSADKNIQYF. In nucleotides, the CDR3 is TGTGCCAGCTCACCACCTCGGACGGGGTACAGTGCGGACAAAAACATTCAGTACTTC.

This chain uses TRBV7-9 with TRBJ2-6, with a tentative D call TRBD1 (6 bases). This CDR3 has 15 amino acids. V gave up 11 bases and J gave up 2 bases, with 16 bases separating them. Germline values: CDR1 SEHNR, CDR2 FQNEAQ (reference sequence). In DNA, the CDR3 is TGTGCCTTCACCTTAGGGGGAACTGGGGCCAACGTCCTGACTTTC. This encodes CAFTLGGTGANVLTF.

The rearrangement joins TRBV29-1 to TRBJ1-2; 7 positions match TRBD1. Germline CDR1 reads SQVTM; CDR2 reads ANQGSEA. The junction had 12 bases not matched to a gene; V was cut back by 4 bases and J by 7 bases. There are 14 residues in the CDR3. CDR3 nucleotides: TGCAGCGTTGGCAAGGGAGCAGGGGGGGCTGGCTACACCTTC. It codes for CSVGKGAGGAGYTF.

This sequence joins TRBV5-5 and TRBJ2-7; weak D call: TRBD1 (5 bases). Trimming took 3 bases from V and 7 from J, leaving 17 bases between them. The CDR3 has 14 residues. Per the germline V gene, CDR1 is SGHKS and CDR2 is YYEKEE (reference sequence). The CDR3 here is CASSSFTDIREQYF. CDR3 nucleotides: TGTGCCAGCAGCTCATTCACGGACATTAGGGAGCAGTACTTC.

The rearrangement uses TRBV7-2 and TRBJ1-4, with a tentative D call TRBD1 (6 bases). Germline V CDR1 and CDR2: SGHTA, FQGNSA. V was clipped by 1 base and J by 5 bases, with 20 bases between them. The CDR3 is 18 residues long. CDR3 residues: CASSLGAGAWRGNEKLFF. CDR3 DNA sequence: TGTGCCAGCAGCTTAGGGGCAGGGGCCTGGCGGGGGAATGAAAAACTGTTTTTT.

The CDR3 nucleotides are TGTGCCTGGAGTAATGAGCAGGGCACCTCCTCTTTGGGCTACACCTTC. Translated: CAWSNEQGTSSLGYTF. The rearrangement joins TRBV30 to TRBJ1-2; D is perhaps TRBD1 (5 bases). The V and J ends lost 2 bases and 8 bases respectively, with 24 bases between them. This CDR3 is 16 amino acids long. Germline V gene sequence: CDR1 GTSNPN, CDR2 SVGIG (reference sequence).

This clone was recorded once. CDR3 amino acids: CASSLPQEYNSPLHF. In DNA, the CDR3 is TGTGCCAGCAGCTTGCCGCAGGAATATAATTCACCCCTCCACTTT. V and J are TRBV5-4 and TRBJ1-6; the D is unclear. CDR3 size: 15 residues. Trimming pared 1 base from V and 4 bases from J, leaving 9 bases between. CDR1 is SGHNT, CDR2 YYREEE, per germline (reference sequence).

The genes are TRBV9 and TRBJ1-2, with D possibly being TRBD1 (6 bases). CDR1 is SGDLS, CDR2 YYNGEE, per germline. This CDR3 comprises 16 residues. Trimming left V 0 bases short and J 8 bases short, with 20 bases between. The CDR3 reads CASSVAPTGGFGGYTF. The CDR3 DNA is TGTGCCAGCAGCGTAGCCCCTACCGGGGGCTTTGGAGGCTACACCTTC.

The chain combines TRBV27 with TRBJ1-4, with D uncertain. V lost 3 bases and J lost 7, with 21 bases in between. Germline CDR1 is MNHEY and CDR2 is SMNVEV (reference sequence). The CDR3 runs to 17 residues. The CDR3 is CASSLCGRVSLIEKLFF. CDR3 DNA sequence: TGTGCCAGCAGTTTGTGTGGGCGGGTCTCACTAATTGAAAAACTGTTTTTT.

This chain connects TRBV9 to TRBJ2-7; 11 bases agree with TRBD2. The V and J ends lost 3 bases and 3 bases, in that order; junction bases with no gene match: 8. The CDR3 loop spans 16 amino acids. Germline CDR1 is SGDLS and CDR2 is YYNGEE. The CDR3 coding sequence is TGTGCCAGCAGCGCGTCCGGGACTAGCGGATACTACGAGCAGTACTTC. Amino acids: CASSASGTSGYYEQYF.

V usage is TRBV7-9 and J usage is TRBJ2-3, with TRBD1 identical over 8 bases. Losses at the gene ends were 4 bases for V and 2 bases for J; bases not matched to a gene: 11. The V gene's germline CDR1 is SEHNR and CDR2 FQNEAQ (reference sequence). CDR3 length equals 17 residues. CDR3 DNA: TGTGCCAGCAGCTGGGCAGGGGGCCTTACTTTCACAGATACGCAGTATTTT. Translating gives CASSWAGGLTFTDTQYF.

This rearrangement joins TRBV6-6 to TRBJ1-1, with D possibly matching TRBD1 (5 bases). V was clipped by 2 bases and J by 6 bases, with 10 bases between them. This CDR3 region has 13 residues. Germline CDR1 is MNHNY and CDR2 is SVGAGI (reference sequence). DNA for the CDR3: TGTGCCAGCAGTTACGGGGGAGAGGCTGAAGCTTTCTTT. Translating it yields CASSYGGEAEAFF.

The chain combines TRBV6-1 with TRBJ1-2; no clear D. Germline V gene lookup returns CDR1 MNHNS and CDR2 SASEGT. The CDR3 has 13 residues. With 3 bases removed from V and 4 bases from J, the gap between germline ends came to 9 bases. The CDR3: CASSDAWGYGYTF. The CDR3 bases are TGTGCCAGCAGTGATGCCTGGGGCTATGGCTACACCTTC.

V and J are TRBV2 and TRBJ2-3; 7 bases fit TRBD1. J lost 2 bases, V lost 11 bases, and 7 bases had no gene match. CDR1 is SNHLY and CDR2 is FYNNEI in the germline V gene. CDR3 length: 13 residues. The CDR3 bases are TGTGCCTCAGGGGGAACCTTCACAGATACGCAGTATTTT. Its protein product is CASGGTFTDTQYF.

The chain combines TRBV6-5 with TRBJ1-1; D uncertain. Germline values: CDR1 MNHEY, CDR2 SVGAGI. The CDR3 sequence is 13 residues long. The V end lost 5 bases, the J end lost 6 bases, and 13 bases lay between the germline ends. CDR3 amino acids: CASSPDPRAEAFF. The CDR3 DNA sequence: TGTGCCAGCAGTCCTGACCCGAGGGCTGAAGCTTTCTTT.

This chain uses TRBV12-5 with TRBJ2-1; 12 bases are a match to TRBD2. Germline V CDR1 and CDR2: LGHNT, FRNRAP. The CDR3 is 20 residues long. Unmatched junction bases numbered 11, after V lost 2 bases and J lost 0 bases. CDR3 region: CASGLLRTSGTLFSYNEQFF. The CDR3 DNA is TGTGCTAGTGGTTTGCTAAGGACTAGCGGGACTCTATTCTCCTACAATGAGCAGTTCTTC.

The chain uses TRBV11-2 and TRBJ2-1; 9 positions match TRBD2. The J segment lost 6 bases and the V segment lost 2 bases, leaving 5 bases of the junction unmatched. This CDR3 has 15 residues. Germline V gene sequence: CDR1 SGHAT, CDR2 FQNNGV. The CDR3 here is CASSLQAGGLNEQFF. The CDR3 DNA is TGTGCCAGCAGCTTACAAGCGGGGGGCCTCAATGAGCAGTTCTTC.

This sequence joins TRBV4-1 and TRBJ2-2; 9 nucleotides agree with TRBD1. This CDR3 is 15 amino acids long. The junction had 5 bases not matched to a gene; V was cut back by 4 bases and J by 5 bases. Looked up from germline, CDR1 is MGHRA and CDR2 is YSYEKL. CDR3 protein: CASSLRDRATGELFF. In DNA form, the CDR3 reads TGCGCCAGCAGCCTCCGGGACAGGGCTACCGGGGAGCTGTTTTTT.

The chain employs TRBV5-5 and TRBJ2-7, with D unresolved. The ends were cut back, 0 bases at V and 5 bases at J, with 9 bases in the middle. From germline, CDR1 is SGHKS and CDR2 YYEKEE (reference sequence). The length of the CDR3 is 13 residues. For the CDR3, the DNA is TGTGCCAGCAGCTTGGAGGCCCACCACGAGCAGTACTTC. It translates to CASSLEAHHEQYF.

This chain uses TRBV6-5 with TRBJ2-1; 12 nucleotides align to TRBD1. The CDR3 consists of 13 residues. V shed 10 bases and J 7 bases; nucleotides not matched to a gene: 5. Germline V gives CDR1 MNHEY, CDR2 SVGAGI. CDR3 amino acids: CATRDRGRNEQFF. CDR3 sequence (DNA): TGTGCCACCCGGGACAGGGGGCGGAATGAGCAGTTCTTC.